The 20 T cell receptor beta chains listed next were all sequenced from one sample in a study of HIV-infected patients and healthy controls. Roughly three months, about 14 weeks, into antiretroviral therapy, follow-up blood was collected. The repertoire came from unfractionated whole blood and reflected all unsorted peripheral T cells. Alpha and beta constant-region primers primed reverse transcription of around 550 ng RNA. Alpha and beta chain libraries were made separately by chain-specific third strand synthesis with multiplexing indices. Each CDR3 protein gets one entry after TCRdb re-called the 5' RACE reads with MiXCR. The sample lists 18,000 or so distinct CDR3 sequences; under 9% were seen once. Specimen: blood, collected during antiretroviral therapy. The receptors were sampled from an adult with HIV infection.

In its sample, this clonotype was seen many times. The chain combines TRBV10-1 with TRBJ1-1, with TRBD1 as a possible D gene (5 bases). The V and J ends lost 8 bases and 1 base respectively, with 11 bases between them. In germline, CDR1 is WNHNN, CDR2 SYGVQD (reference sequence). CDR3 length equals 13 residues. CDR3 in DNA: TGCGCCAGCGGGGACGGGGGGAACACTGAAGCTTTCTTT. Translation: CASGDGGNTEAFF.

This clonotype was seen many times. The rearrangement uses TRBV20-1 and TRBJ1-2; TRBD1 agrees at 9 bases. In germline, CDR1 is DFQATT, CDR2 SNEGSKA (reference sequence). The length of the CDR3 is 14 residues. V trimming: 5 bases; J trimming: 3 bases; junction bases outside the gene matches: 7. CDR3 sequence reads: CSAHGQGHYYGYTF. The DNA for the CDR3 is TGCAGTGCTCACGGACAGGGGCATTACTATGGCTACACCTTC.

The chain joins TRBV7-2 to TRBJ1-1; D perhaps matches TRBD1 (6 bases). The CDR3 is 13 amino acids. V gave up 4 bases and J gave up 4 bases, with 10 bases separating them. Looked up from germline, CDR1 is SGHTA and CDR2 is FQGNSA. CDR3 sequence reads: CASSYGQITEAFF. The CDR3 nucleotides are TGTGCCAGCAGCTACGGACAGATCACTGAAGCTTTCTTT.

This clonotype was counted many times. J is TRBJ1-5 and V is TRBV28; a weak D match, TRBD1 (6 bases). CDR1 is MDHEN and CDR2 is SYDVKM in the germline V gene. V was cut by 5 bases and J by 13 bases, with 15 bases left in between. CDR3 length: 12 amino acids. The CDR3 region has the DNA TGTGCCAGCAGTCGAACAGACAGGCAACAGCATTTT. It specifies CASSRTDRQQHF.

In this sample, this clonotype turned up many times. This chain links TRBV7-9 with TRBJ1-1; no reliable D call. The CDR3 has 12 amino acids. V lost 1 base, J lost 12 bases, and 12 bases lay in between. Germline V lookup: CDR1 SEHNR, CDR2 FQNEAQ (reference sequence). The CDR3 region has the DNA TGTGCCAGCAGCTTAGAAGATAGGGTAACTTTCTTT. Its translation: CASSLEDRVTFF.

Only a few counts were recorded for this clonotype. The V gene is TRBV18, the J gene TRBJ2-7; 7 positions match TRBD2. Trimming removed 6 bases from V and 6 bases from J; junction bases left unmatched: 2. The CDR3 contains 11 residues. Looked up from germline, CDR1 is KGHSH and CDR2 is LQKENI. CDR3: CASSGEGEQYF. For the CDR3, the DNA is TGTGCCAGCTCGGGGGAGGGCGAGCAGTACTTC.

This clonotype occurred many times. The J gene is TRBJ1-1, the V gene TRBV5-1; tentatively, D is TRBD1 (6 bases). With 1 base removed from V and 2 bases from J, the gap between germline ends came to 9 bases. CDR3 length equals 14 residues. Germline V gene lookup returns CDR1 SGHRS and CDR2 YFSETQ. DNA for the CDR3: TGCGCCAGCAGCTTGCTACAGGGCAACACTGAAGCTTTCTTT. It codes for CASSLLQGNTEAFF. Drawing the rest from reference TRBV5-1 and TRBJ1-1, the complete variable domain is KAGVTQTPRYLIKTRGQQVTLSCSPISGHRSVSWYQQTPGQGLQFLFEYFSETQRNKGNFPGRFSGRQFSNSRSEMNVSTLELGDSALYLCASSLLQGNTEAFFGQGTRLTVV.

This clonotype has at least ten counts. The V and J genes are TRBV18 and TRBJ2-3; TRBD1 aligns across 7 bases. The CDR3 spans 14 residues. The junction had 3 bases not matched to a gene; V was cut back by 3 bases and J by 3 bases. Germline CDR1 reads KGHSH; CDR2 reads LQKENI. CDR3: CASSPQGETDTQYF. DNA of the CDR3: TGTGCCAGCTCACCCCAGGGGGAAACAGATACGCAGTATTTT.

This clonotype appeared many times. This chain joins TRBV20-1 and TRBJ2-1, with 8 bases that match TRBD2. CDR1 and CDR2 from the germline V gene are DFQATT and SNEGSKA (reference sequence). V dropped 2 bases and J dropped 0; count of bases not matched to a gene: 6. The CDR3 loop spans 16 amino acids. CDR3 residues: CSARLPSGSSYNEQFF. The CDR3 DNA reads as TGCAGTGCTAGACTCCCCAGCGGGAGCTCCTACAATGAGCAGTTCTTC.

The J gene is TRBJ2-7, the V gene TRBV20-1; D may be TRBD2 (5 bases). Germline V CDR1 and CDR2: DFQATT, SNEGSKA (reference sequence). The germline V and J ends were trimmed by 4 bases and 1 base, with 11 bases remaining between them. The CDR3 contains 13 residues. The CDR3 is CSATVDSSYEQYF. CDR3 sequence (DNA): TGCAGTGCTACAGTGGACTCGTCCTACGAGCAGTACTTC.

This clonotype was seen at least ten times. This CDR3 is missing its conserved last phenylalanine or tryptophan, likely due to a read error. Because the CDR3's place on the DNA is in doubt, the DNA is left out and the CDR3 is given as listed by TCRdb. The rearrangement uses TRBV5-1 and TRBJ1-1; the table's D gene call, TRBD1, was not cross checked with the DNA. Germline V lookup: CDR1 SGHRS, CDR2 YFSETQ. Termini included, the CDR3 measures 13 amino acids. This CDR3 reads CASSVMGTDLHSI.

This chain uses TRBV19 with TRBJ2-2; the D gene is possibly TRBD2 (6 bases). Looked up from germline, CDR1 is LNHDA and CDR2 is SQIVND (reference sequence). This CDR3 is 16 amino acids long. V shed 3 bases and J shed 0 bases, with 11 bases lying between them. In DNA form, the CDR3 reads TGTGCCAGTAGTATGGGGGGAGGAGCGAACACCGGGGAGCTGTTTTTT. The encoded protein is CASSMGGGANTGELFF. Together with reference TRBV19 and TRBJ2-2, the CDR3 gives the full variable domain: DGGITQSPKYLFRKEGQNVTLSCEQNLNHDAMYWYRQDPGQGLRLIYYSQIVNDFQKGDIAEGYSVSREKKESFPLTVTSAQKNPTAFYLCASSMGGGANTGELFFGEGSRLTVL.

The table lists this clonotype with many counts. The CDR3: CASSPVDRVIYGYTF. The CDR3 region has the DNA TGCGCCAGCAGCCCCGTGGACAGGGTTATCTATGGCTACACCTTC. The chain combines TRBV5-1 with TRBJ1-2; 8 nucleotides line up with TRBD1. After removal of 4 bases from V and 4 bases from J, the junction contained 9 bases not matched to a gene. Germline V lookup: CDR1 SGHRS, CDR2 YFSETQ. This CDR3 has 15 amino acids.

This clonotype was observed at least ten times. The rearrangement uses TRBV7-9 and TRBJ2-7; D not certain. Trimming stripped 2 bases from V and 3 bases from J, with 11 bases between. Germline V gene data show CDR1 as SEHNR and CDR2 as FQNEAQ (reference sequence). This CDR3 spans 14 amino acids. The CDR3 protein is CASSLLGPDYEQYF. The CDR3 nucleotides read TGTGCCAGCAGCTTACTCGGGCCTGACTACGAGCAGTACTTC.

V gene TRBV20-1 combines with J gene TRBJ1-1; no clear D. Trimming stripped 5 bases from V and 0 bases from J, with 16 bases between. Germline V CDR1 and CDR2: DFQATT, SNEGSKA (reference sequence). The CDR3 is 15 amino acids. The CDR3 DNA is TGCAGTGCTTTCCGGGCCTCGGATATGAACACTGAAGCTTTCTTT. Translated: CSAFRASDMNTEAFF.

The V call is TRBV28, the J call TRBJ2-7; TRBD2 matches at 7 bases. Germline V lookup: CDR1 MDHEN, CDR2 SYDVKM. V lost 11 bases, J lost 2 bases, and 9 bases stayed unmatched. The CDR3 consists of 13 residues. CDR3 loop: CAGEDGGAYEQYF. The DNA for the CDR3 is TGTGCCGGGGAGGATGGGGGGGCCTACGAGCAGTACTTC.

The chain employs TRBV10-3 and TRBJ2-1; TRBD1 might be the D (5 bases). Between the trimmed V and J ends, which lost 3 bases and 7 bases, there was a span of 7 bases. The germline V gene has CDR1 ENHRY and CDR2 SYGVKD. CDR3 length: 12 residues. The CDR3 loop is CAISDQGNEQFF. The CDR3 nucleotides are TGTGCCATCAGTGACCAGGGAAATGAGCAGTTCTTC.

At least ten counts were recorded for this clonotype. The genes are TRBV13 and TRBJ2-1, with a possible D match to TRBD1 (9 bases). Germline V gene sequence: CDR1 PRHDT, CDR2 FYEKMQ (reference sequence). Trimming stripped 5 bases from V and 6 bases from J, with 14 bases between. This CDR3 spans 14 amino acids. The CDR3 coding sequence is TGTGCCAGCAGCCGGGGGGGACAGGGCAATGAGCAGTTCTTC. This translates into CASSRGGQGNEQFF.

The chain recombines TRBV19 with TRBJ1-5, with D tentatively TRBD1 (5 bases). CDR1 and CDR2 from the germline V gene are LNHDA and SQIVND (reference sequence). CDR3 size: 13 residues. Trimming shortened V by 6 bases and J by 4 bases, and 10 bases separated the two germline ends. CDR3 nucleotide sequence: TGTGCCAGTAGAGGGGAAGGGAATCAGCCCCAGCATTTT. This translates into CASRGEGNQPQHF.

J is TRBJ2-7 and V is TRBV7-2; D perhaps matches TRBD1 (6 bases). Deletions cut 5 bases from V and 2 bases from J, with 13 bases between. Germline loops: CDR1 SGHTA, CDR2 FQGNSA. The CDR3 extends over 14 amino acids. CDR3 in DNA: TGTGCCAGCAGCCCTGAAGGGGGAGCCTACGAGCAGTACTTC. Amino acid sequence: CASSPEGGAYEQYF.